The T cell receptor (beta chain) under discussion was sequenced for a study of blood T cell repertoires in COVID-19. Germline CDR1 and CDR2: KGHSH and LQKENI. V lost 3 bases to trimming and J lost 2 bases; unmatched junction nucleotides: 19. The CDR3 is made up of 19 amino acids. Assay used: immunoSEQ multiplex PCR; TCRdb lists only in-frame clones, some missing. The sample yields some 100,000 clones, more than 65% seen once. This chain connects TRBV18 to TRBJ2-7, with 7 bases lining up with TRBD1. The receptor comes from a man aged 70-80 years with active or convalescent COVID-19. Material for sequencing was peripheral blood. DNA of the CDR3: TGTGCCAGCTCACCTAGGGCCCCACAGGGGTATGGAAGCACCTACGAGCAGTACTTC. Translation gives CASSPRAPQGYGSTYEQYF.